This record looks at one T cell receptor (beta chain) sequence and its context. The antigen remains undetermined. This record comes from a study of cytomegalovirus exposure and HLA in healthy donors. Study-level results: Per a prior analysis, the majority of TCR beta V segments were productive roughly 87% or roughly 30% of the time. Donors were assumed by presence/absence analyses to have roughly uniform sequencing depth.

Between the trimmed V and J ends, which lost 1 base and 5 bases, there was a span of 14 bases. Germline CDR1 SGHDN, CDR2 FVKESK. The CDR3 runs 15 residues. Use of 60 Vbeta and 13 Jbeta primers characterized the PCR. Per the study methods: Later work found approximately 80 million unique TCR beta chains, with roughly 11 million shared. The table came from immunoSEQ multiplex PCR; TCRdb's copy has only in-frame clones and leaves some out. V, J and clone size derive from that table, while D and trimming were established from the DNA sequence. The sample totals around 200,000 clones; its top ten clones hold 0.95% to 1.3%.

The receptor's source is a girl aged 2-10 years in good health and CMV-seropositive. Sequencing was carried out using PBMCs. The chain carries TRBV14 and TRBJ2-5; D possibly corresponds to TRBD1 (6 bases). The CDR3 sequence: CASSQVWGPRETQYF. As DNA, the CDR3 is TGTGCCAGCAGCCAAGTTTGGGGGCCGCGGGAGACCCAGTACTTC.